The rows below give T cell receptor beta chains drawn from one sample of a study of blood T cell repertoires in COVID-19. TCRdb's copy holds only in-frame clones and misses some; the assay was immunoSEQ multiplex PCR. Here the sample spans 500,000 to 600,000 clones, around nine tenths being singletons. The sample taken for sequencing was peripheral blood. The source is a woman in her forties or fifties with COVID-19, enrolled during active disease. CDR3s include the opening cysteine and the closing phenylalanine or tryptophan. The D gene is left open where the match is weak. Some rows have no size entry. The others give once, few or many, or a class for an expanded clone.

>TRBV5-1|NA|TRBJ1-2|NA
TGCGCCAGCAGCTTCGGGGAGTCCGCCGGCTACACCTTC
CASSFGESAGYTF
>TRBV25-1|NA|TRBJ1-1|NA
TGTGCCAGCAGTGATACTTACAGGGACGAAGCTTTCTTT
CASSDTYRDEAFF
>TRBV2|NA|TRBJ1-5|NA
TGTGCCAGCAAGGAGTACGGGGGAAGCAATCAGCCCCAGCATTTT
CASKEYGGSNQPQHF
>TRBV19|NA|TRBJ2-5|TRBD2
TGTGCCAGTAGTATCTACGGGACTAGCGGGGGCGAGACCCAGTACTTC
CASSIYGTSGGETQYF
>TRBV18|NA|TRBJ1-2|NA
TGTGCCACCCGGGACATAGCTAACTATGGCTACACCTTC
CATRDIANYGYTF
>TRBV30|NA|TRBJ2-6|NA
TGTGCCTGGAGGAGAGGGGGACAATACTCTGGGGCCAACGTCCTGACTTTC
CAWRRGGQYSGANVLTF
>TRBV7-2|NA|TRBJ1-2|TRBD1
TGTGCCAGCAGCTTCCCCGGGACAGTCTATGGCTACACCTTC
CASSFPGTVYGYTF
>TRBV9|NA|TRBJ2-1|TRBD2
TGTGCCAGCAGCGTCTGGGGGGGTGAGAATGAGCAGTTCTTC
CASSVWGGENEQFF
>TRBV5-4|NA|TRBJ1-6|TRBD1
TGTGCCAGCAGCCGCCCCGGGACAGGGGGATCACCCCTCCACTTT
CASSRPGTGGSPLHF
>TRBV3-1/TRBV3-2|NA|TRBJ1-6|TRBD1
TGTGCCAGCAGCGGGCGGACAGGGCGACATTCACCCCTCCACTTT
CASSGRTGRHSPLHF
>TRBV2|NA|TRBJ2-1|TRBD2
TGTGCCAGCAGTGACATGTGGCTAGCGGGGGCCCCAGACTACAATGAGCAGTTCTTC
CASSDMWLAGAPDYNEQFF
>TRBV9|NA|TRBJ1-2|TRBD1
TGTGCCAGCAGGGACCCGGACAGGGATCCCTATGGCTACACCTTC
CASRDPDRDPYGYTF
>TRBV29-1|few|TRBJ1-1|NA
TGCAGCGTTGACCAGGGGATCTTGGGGAACACTGAAGCTTTCTTT
CSVDQGILGNTEAFF
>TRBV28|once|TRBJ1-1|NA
TGCCGGACAGAGAGGATGAACACTGAAGCTTTCTTT
CRTERMNTEAFF
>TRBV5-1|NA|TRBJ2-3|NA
TGCGCCAGCAGCTTGGCCGGCGGGATAGGCACAGATACGCAGTATTTT
CASSLAGGIGTDTQYF
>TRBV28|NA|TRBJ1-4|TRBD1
TGTGCCAGCAAGCAGGGGGCAGGGGTTGCTAATGAAAAACTGTTTTTT
CASKQGAGVANEKLFF